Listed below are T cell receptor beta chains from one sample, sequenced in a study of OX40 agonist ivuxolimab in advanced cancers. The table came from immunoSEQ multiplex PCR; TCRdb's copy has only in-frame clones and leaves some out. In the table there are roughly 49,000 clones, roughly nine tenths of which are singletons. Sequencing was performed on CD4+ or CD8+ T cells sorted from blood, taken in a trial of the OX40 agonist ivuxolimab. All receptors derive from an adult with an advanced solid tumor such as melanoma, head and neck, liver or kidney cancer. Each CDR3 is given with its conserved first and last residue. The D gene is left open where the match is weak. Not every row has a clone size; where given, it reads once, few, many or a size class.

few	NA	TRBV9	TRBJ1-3	CASSTENGVGRNTIYF	TGTGCCAGCAGCACCGAAAATGGTGTGGGGCGAAACACCATATATTTT
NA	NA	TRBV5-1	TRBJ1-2	CASSFPQQGYGYTF	TGCGCCAGCAGCTTTCCTCAACAGGGATATGGCTACACCTTC
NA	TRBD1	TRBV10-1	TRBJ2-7	CASTWDRARSYEQYF	TGCGCCAGCACCTGGGACAGGGCCCGCTCCTACGAGCAGTACTTC
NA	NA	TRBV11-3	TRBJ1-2	CASSLVEARWVYGYTF	TGTGCCAGCAGCTTAGTTGAAGCGCGGTGGGTCTATGGCTACACCTTC
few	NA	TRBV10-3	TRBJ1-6	CAAKGESGLNSPLHF	TGTGCCGCAAAGGGCGAGTCCGGGCTAAATTCACCCCTCCACTTT
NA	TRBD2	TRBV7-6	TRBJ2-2	CASSTRLAGLTGELFF	TGTGCCAGCAGCACTCGACTAGCGGGGCTCACCGGGGAGCTGTTTTTT
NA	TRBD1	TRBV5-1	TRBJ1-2	CASSLTGGVYGYTF	TGCGCCAGCAGCTTGACAGGGGGCGTCTATGGCTACACCTTC
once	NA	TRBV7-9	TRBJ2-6	CASSLVSGGANVLTF	TGTGCCAGCAGCTTAGTTTCGGGTGGGGCCAACGTCCTGACTTTC
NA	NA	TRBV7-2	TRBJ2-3	CASSQGSDTQYF	TGTGCCAGCAGCCAGGGATCAGATACGCAGTATTTT
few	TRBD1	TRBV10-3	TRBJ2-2	CAISGTGSHGELFF	TGTGCCATCAGTGGGACAGGGAGTCACGGGGAGCTGTTTTTT
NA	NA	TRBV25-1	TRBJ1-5	CASSELEDSNQPQHF	TGTGCCAGCAGTGAATTAGAAGATAGCAATCAGCCCCAGCATTTT
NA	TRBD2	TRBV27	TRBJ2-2	CASSWGLAQAGELFF	TGTGCCAGCAGTTGGGGACTAGCGCAGGCCGGGGAGCTGTTTTTT
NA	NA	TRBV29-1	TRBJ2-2	CSARGDLNTGELFF	TGCAGCGCAAGAGGGGACCTGAACACCGGGGAGCTGTTTTTT
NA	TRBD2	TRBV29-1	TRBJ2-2	CSVEDSGGSGELFF	TGCAGCGTTGAAGATTCGGGGGGGTCGGGGGAGCTGTTTTTT
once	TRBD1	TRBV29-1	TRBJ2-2	CSIRTGSNTGELFF	TGCAGCATTCGGACAGGTTCGAACACCGGGGAGCTGTTTTTT
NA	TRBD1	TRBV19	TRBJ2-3	CASNDRGRDTQYF	TGTGCCAGTAATGACAGGGGGAGGGATACGCAGTATTTT
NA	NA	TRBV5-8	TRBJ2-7	CASSLGETGEQYF	TGTGCCAGCAGCTTGGGCGAGACGGGGGAGCAGTACTTC
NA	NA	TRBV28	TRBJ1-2	CASSLSNRGYTF	TGTGCCAGCAGTTTATCTAACAGAGGCTACACCTTC
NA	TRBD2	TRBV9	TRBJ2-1	CASSGTSGKDNEQFF	TGTGCCAGCAGCGGGACTAGCGGGAAAGATAATGAGCAGTTCTTC
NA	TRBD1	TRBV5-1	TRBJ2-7	CASSLAAGGYEQYF	TGCGCCAGCAGCTTGGCCGCAGGGGGCTACGAGCAGTACTTC
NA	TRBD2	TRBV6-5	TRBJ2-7	CASSSPTSGYEQYF	TGTGCCAGCAGTTCCCCTACTAGCGGGTACGAGCAGTACTTC
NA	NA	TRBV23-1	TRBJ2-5	CASSQSYGRDTQETQYF	TGCGCCAGCAGTCAATCCTATGGCCGGGACACCCAAGAGACCCAGTACTTC
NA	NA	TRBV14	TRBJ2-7	CASSRRGDSYEQYF	TGTGCCAGCAGCCGGAGGGGGGACAGTTACGAGCAGTACTTC
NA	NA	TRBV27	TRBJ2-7	CASSLEGQLGYEQYF	TGTGCCAGCAGTTTAGAGGGCCAACTCGGGTACGAGCAGTACTTC
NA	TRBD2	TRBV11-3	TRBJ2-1	CASSSGTSPVYNEQFF	TGTGCCAGCAGCTCCGGGACTAGCCCGGTCTACAATGAGCAGTTCTTC
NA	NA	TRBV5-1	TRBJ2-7	CASSLISTEQYF	TGCGCCAGCAGCTTGATATCCACCGAGCAGTACTTC
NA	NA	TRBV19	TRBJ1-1	CASSIRHGGNTEAFF	TGTGCCAGTAGTATACGTCACGGGGGGAACACTGAAGCTTTCTTT
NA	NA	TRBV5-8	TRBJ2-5	CASSRFRGAEETQYF	TGTGCCAGCAGCCGGTTCCGGGGCGCCGAAGAGACCCAGTACTTC
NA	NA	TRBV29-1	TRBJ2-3	CSVQTGLLGTDTQYF	TGCAGCGTGCAAACCGGGCTTCTGGGGACAGATACGCAGTATTTT
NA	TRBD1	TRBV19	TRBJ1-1	CASSIATGIRTEAFF	TGTGCCAGTAGTATAGCGACAGGGATTAGAACTGAAGCTTTCTTT
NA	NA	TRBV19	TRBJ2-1	CASSLRDNEQFF	TGTGCCAGTAGTCTGAGGGACAATGAGCAGTTCTTC
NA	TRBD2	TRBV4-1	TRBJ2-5	CASSQTSAQETQYF	TGCGCCAGCAGCCAGACTAGCGCCCAAGAGACCCAGTACTTC
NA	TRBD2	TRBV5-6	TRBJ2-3	CASSRLAGTDTQYF	TGTGCCAGCAGCCGGCTAGCGGGAACAGATACGCAGTATTTT
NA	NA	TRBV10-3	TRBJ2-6	CAISRGGPASGANVLTF	TGTGCCATCAGTCGTGGGGGGCCCGCCTCTGGGGCCAACGTCCTGACTTTC
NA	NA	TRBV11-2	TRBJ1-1	CASSWTVNTEAFF	TGTGCCAGCAGCTGGACAGTGAACACTGAAGCTTTCTTT
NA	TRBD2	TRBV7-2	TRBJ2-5	CASSLAPTSGGQETQYF	TGTGCCAGCAGCTTAGCGCCTACTAGCGGGGGGCAAGAGACCCAGTACTTC
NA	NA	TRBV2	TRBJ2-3	CASSGGMVPFPDTQYF	TGTGCCAGCAGTGGGGGTATGGTCCCCTTTCCAGATACGCAGTATTTT
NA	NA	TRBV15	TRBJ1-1	CATSSGTEAFF	TGTGCCACCAGCTCCGGCACTGAAGCTTTCTTT
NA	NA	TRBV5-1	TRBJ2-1	CASRLYGTKGYNEQFF	TGCGCCAGCAGACTTTATGGGACCAAGGGTTACAATGAGCAGTTCTTC
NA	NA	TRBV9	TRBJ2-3	CASSGGATDTQYF	TGTGCCAGCAGCGGGGGGGCAACAGATACGCAGTATTTT
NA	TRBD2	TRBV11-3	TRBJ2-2	CASSSASSGTVTGELFF	TGTGCCAGCAGCTCGGCGTCTAGCGGGACGGTCACCGGGGAGCTGTTTTTT
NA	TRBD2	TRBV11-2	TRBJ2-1	CASSLESLADNEQFF	TGTGCCAGCAGCTTAGAGTCCCTAGCGGACAATGAGCAGTTCTTC
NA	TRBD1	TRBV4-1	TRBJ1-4	CASSRLPGTADEKLFF	TGCGCCAGCAGTCGACTCCCAGGGACAGCGGATGAAAAACTGTTTTTT
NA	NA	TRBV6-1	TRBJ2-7	CASSLTEYEQYF	TGTGCCAGCAGTTTAACTGAATACGAGCAGTACTTC
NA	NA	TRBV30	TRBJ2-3	CAWSVPVSDTQYF	TGTGCCTGGAGTGTGCCAGTCTCAGATACGCAGTATTTT
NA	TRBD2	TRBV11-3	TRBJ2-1	CASRSGTSGRLNEQFF	TGTGCCAGCAGATCCGGGACTAGCGGGCGCCTGAATGAGCAGTTCTTC
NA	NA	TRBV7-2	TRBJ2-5	CASSQNGRIETQYF	TGTGCCAGCAGCCAAAATGGGCGGATCGAGACCCAGTACTTC
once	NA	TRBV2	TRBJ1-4	CASRAEWVGEKLFF	TGTGCCAGCAGGGCAGAATGGGTCGGGGAAAAACTGTTTTTT
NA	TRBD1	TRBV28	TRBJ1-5	CASSLVRGAEYQPQHF	TGTGCCAGCAGTTTGGTCAGGGGGGCAGAGTATCAGCCCCAGCATTTT
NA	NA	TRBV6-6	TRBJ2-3	CASSYEGSADTQYF	TGTGCCAGCAGTTACGAGGGTTCCGCAGATACGCAGTATTTT
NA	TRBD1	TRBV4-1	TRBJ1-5	CASSHKIGDRRSFSHQPQHF	TGCGCCAGCAGCCATAAGATAGGGGACAGGAGGAGCTTTTCACATCAGCCCCAGCATTTT
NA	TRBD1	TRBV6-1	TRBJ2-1	CASSEGTGWGLFSYNEQFF	TGTGCCAGCAGTGAGGGGACAGGATGGGGGCTATTTTCCTACAATGAGCAGTTCTTC